This T cell receptor (beta chain) derives from a study of T cell responses to AZD1222 COVID-19 vaccine. Study results and limitations: Unmutated regions of variants are reportedly targeted by nearly half of spike-specific TCRs.

Assay used: immunoSEQ multiplex PCR; TCRdb lists only in-frame clones, some missing. The table includes 150,000 or so clones, roughly 93% detected once. Regarding this clone: What it binds is unknown.

This material consisted of peripheral blood, taken on day 0 of AZD1222 vaccination. The clonotype comes from an adult in good health.

CDR3 nucleotide sequence: TGTGCCAGCAGTTACCGGGGGATTAGGGATCAGCCCCAGCATTTT. Protein: CASSYRGIRDQPQHF. The V gene is TRBV6-2 or TRBV6-3, the J gene TRBJ1-5, with D possibly TRBD1 on 5 matching bases. V lost 2 bases and J lost 5, with 13 bases in between. The CDR3 totals 15 residues. Germline V CDR1 and CDR2: MNHEY, SVGEGT.